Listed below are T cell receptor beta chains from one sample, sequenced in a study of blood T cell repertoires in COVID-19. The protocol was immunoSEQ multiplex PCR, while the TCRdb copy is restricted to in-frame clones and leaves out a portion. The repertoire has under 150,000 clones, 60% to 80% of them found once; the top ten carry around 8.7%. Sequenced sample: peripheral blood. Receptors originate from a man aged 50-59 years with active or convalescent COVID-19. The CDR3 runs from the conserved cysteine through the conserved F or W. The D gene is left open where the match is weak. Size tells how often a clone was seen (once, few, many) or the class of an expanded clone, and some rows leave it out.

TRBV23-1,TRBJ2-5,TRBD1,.,TGCGCCAGCAGTCAACATGGACAGGGTGGGCAAGAGACCCAGTACTTC,CASSQHGQGGQETQYF
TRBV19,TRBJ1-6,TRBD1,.,TGTGCCAGTAGGGGGACAGTGGATCGATCACCCCTCCACTTT,CASRGTVDRSPLHF
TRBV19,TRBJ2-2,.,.,TGTGCCAGTAGTATACAACACCAAACCCTGACTACCGGGGAGCTGTTTTTT,CASSIQHQTLTTGELFF
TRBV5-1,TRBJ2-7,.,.,TGCGCCAGCATCCTCTATAAGACCTACGAGCAGTACTTC,CASILYKTYEQYF
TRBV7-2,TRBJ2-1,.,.,TGTGCCAGCAGCTCCACGGGAGCTTCCTTTCGAAATGAGCAGTTCTTC,CASSSTGASFRNEQFF
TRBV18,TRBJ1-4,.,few,TGTGCCAGCTCACCGGGGCGCCCAGAAGGCAATGAAAAACTGTTTTTT,CASSPGRPEGNEKLFF
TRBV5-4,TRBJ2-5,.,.,TGTGCCAGCAGCTTGACCCTACAAGAGACCCAGTACTTC,CASSLTLQETQYF
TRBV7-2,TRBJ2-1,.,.,TGTGCCAGCACCCCGCTTGGGCAGGCGCTCCATGAGCAGTTCTTC,CASTPLGQALHEQFF
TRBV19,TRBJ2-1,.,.,TGTGCCAGTAACCGAGGGAGCTCCTACAATGAGCAGTTCTTC,CASNRGSSYNEQFF
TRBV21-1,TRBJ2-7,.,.,TGTGCCAGCAGCAAAGAGGGCGGGACAGGGGGCAACGAGCAGTACTTC,CASSKEGGTGGNEQYF
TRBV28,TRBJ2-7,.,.,TGTGCCAGCAACGACCCAGGGGCGCTCTACGAGCAGTACTTC,CASNDPGALYEQYF
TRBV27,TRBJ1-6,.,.,TGTGCCAGCAGTTTAAGGCAGGGTGAAACCTATAATTCACCCCTCCACTTT,CASSLRQGETYNSPLHF
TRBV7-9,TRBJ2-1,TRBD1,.,TGTGCCAGCAGCCCGGACAGGGGCTCCTACAATGAGCAGTTCTTC,CASSPDRGSYNEQFF
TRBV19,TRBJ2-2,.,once,TGTGCCAGTAGTTCCGGAGCCATCACCGGGGAGCTGTTTTTT,CASSSGAITGELFF
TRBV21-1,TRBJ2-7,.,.,TGTGCCAGCAGCAAAGTGAGGCCCCCCTACGAGCAGTACTTC,CASSKVRPPYEQYF
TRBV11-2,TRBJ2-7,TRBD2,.,TGTGCCAGCAGCTTATTAGGCGGGAGGGCCTCCTACGAGCAGTACTTC,CASSLLGGRASYEQYF
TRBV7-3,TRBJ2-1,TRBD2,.,TGTGCCAGCAGCTCCACCGGGACTAGCGTCTACAATGAGCAGTTCTTC,CASSSTGTSVYNEQFF
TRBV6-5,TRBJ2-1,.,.,TGTGCCAGCTTCACCTATGCCGGTGAGCAGTTCTTC,CASFTYAGEQFF
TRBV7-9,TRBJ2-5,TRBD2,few,TGTGCCAGCAGCTTGGGAATAGCGGGTAACCAAGAGACCCAGTACTTC,CASSLGIAGNQETQYF
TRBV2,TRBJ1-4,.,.,TGTGCCAGCAGGGGGCAGCCAGCAACTAATGAAAAACTGTTTTTT,CASRGQPATNEKLFF
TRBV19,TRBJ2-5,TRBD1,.,TGTGCCAGTAGTATTGGCAGGGGGCTGGAGACCCAGTACTTC,CASSIGRGLETQYF
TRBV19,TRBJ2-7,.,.,TGTGCCAGTAGTATTATTCAGGGGAACCCCTACGAGCAGTACTTC,CASSIIQGNPYEQYF
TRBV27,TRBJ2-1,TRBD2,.,TGTGCCAGCAGTTTTGTGAGCGGGAGTATTTGGGGTGAGCAGTTCTTC,CASSFVSGSIWGEQFF
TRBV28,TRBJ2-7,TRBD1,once,TGTGCCAGCAGCAGGACAGGGCCCTACGAGCAGTACTTC,CASSRTGPYEQYF
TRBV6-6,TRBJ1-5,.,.,TGTGCCAGCAGTTACTTACGGGTCCGTAGCAATCAGCCCCAGCATTTT,CASSYLRVRSNQPQHF
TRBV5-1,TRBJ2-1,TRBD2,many,TGCGCCAGCAGCGTCACGCTAGCGGGAGGCTACAATGAGCAGTTCTTC,CASSVTLAGGYNEQFF
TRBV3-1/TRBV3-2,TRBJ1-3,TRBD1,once,TGTGCCAGCAGCCCTACCGACAGGGGGGGAAACACCATATATTTT,CASSPTDRGGNTIYF
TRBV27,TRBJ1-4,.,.,TGTGCCAGCAGCCCCTTCGTAAAACTGTTTTTT,CASSPFVKLFF
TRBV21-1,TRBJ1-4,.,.,TGTGCCAGCAGCCCTCGGCAGGGGGCAACTAATGAAAAACTGTTTTTT,CASSPRQGATNEKLFF
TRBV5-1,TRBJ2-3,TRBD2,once,TGCGCCAGCAGCCCACCTAGCGGGAGCCCAGATACGCAGTATTTT,CASSPPSGSPDTQYF
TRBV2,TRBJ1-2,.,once,TGTGCCAGCAGTGTGGGGCGCTATGGCTACACCTTC,CASSVGRYGYTF
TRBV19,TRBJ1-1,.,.,TGTGCCAGTATATGGGCCCAGGGCACTGAAGCTTTCTTT,CASIWAQGTEAFF
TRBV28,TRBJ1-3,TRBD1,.,TGTGCCAGCAGTCCTTTTACAGGGGTGAGCTCTGGAAACACCATATATTTT,CASSPFTGVSSGNTIYF